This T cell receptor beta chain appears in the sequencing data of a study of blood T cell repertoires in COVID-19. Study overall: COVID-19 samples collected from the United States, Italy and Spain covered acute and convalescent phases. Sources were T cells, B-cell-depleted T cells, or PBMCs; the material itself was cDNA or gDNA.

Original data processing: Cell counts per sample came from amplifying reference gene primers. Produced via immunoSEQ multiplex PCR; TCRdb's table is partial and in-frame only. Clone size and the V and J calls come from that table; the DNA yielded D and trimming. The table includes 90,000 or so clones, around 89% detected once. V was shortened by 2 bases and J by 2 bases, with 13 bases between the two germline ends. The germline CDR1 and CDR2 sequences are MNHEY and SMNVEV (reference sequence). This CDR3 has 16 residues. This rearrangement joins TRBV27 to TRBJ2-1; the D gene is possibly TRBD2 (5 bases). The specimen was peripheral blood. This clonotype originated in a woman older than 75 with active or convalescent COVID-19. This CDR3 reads CASSLSAAEPYNEQFF. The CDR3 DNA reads TGTGCCAGCAGTTTAAGCGCAGCGGAACCCTACAATGAGCAGTTCTTC.